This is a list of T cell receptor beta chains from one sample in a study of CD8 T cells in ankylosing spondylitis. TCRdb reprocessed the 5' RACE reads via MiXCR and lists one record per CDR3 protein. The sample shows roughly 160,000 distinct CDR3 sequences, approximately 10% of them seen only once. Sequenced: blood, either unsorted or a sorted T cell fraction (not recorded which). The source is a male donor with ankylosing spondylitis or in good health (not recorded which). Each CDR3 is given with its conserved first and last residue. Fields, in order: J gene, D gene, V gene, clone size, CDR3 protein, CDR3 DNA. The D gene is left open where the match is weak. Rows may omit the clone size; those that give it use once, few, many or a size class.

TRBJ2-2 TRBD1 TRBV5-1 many CASSPTGTGYTGELFF TGCGCCAGCAGCCCCACCGGGACAGGGTACACCGGGGAGCTGTTTTTT
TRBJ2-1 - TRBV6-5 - CASSYSGANYNEQFF TGTGCCAGCAGTTACTCGGGGGCGAACTACAATGAGCAGTTCTTC
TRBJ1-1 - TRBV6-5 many CASSYGGRGTEAFF TGTGCCAGCAGTTATGGAGGGCGAGGCACTGAAGCTTTCTTT
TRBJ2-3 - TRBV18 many CASSQGLDDTQYF TGTGCCAGCTCACAGGGTCTCGACGATACGCAGTATTTT
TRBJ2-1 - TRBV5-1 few CASSLVTDNEQFF TGCGCCAGCAGCTTGGTAACCGACAATGAGCAGTTCTTC
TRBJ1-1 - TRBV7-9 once CASSLDRDGPEAFF TGTGCCAGCAGCTTAGACAGGGATGGCCCTGAAGCTTTCTTT
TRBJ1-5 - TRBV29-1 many CSVEDQGGQGTQHF TGCAGCGTTGAAGATCAGGGCGGGCAAGGGACCCAGCATTTT
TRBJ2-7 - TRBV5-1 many CASSVNSAQEQQYF TGCGCCAGCAGCGTAAATTCGGCACAGGAGCAGCAGTACTTC
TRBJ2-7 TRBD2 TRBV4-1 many CASSQDTGLAVLTYEQYF TGCGCCAGCAGCCAAGATACCGGACTAGCCGTCCTGACCTACGAGCAGTACTTC
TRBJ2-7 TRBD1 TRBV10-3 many CAIRGGSGGDEQYF TGTGCCATCAGAGGGGGTTCAGGGGGCGACGAGCAGTACTTC
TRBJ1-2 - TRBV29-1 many CSVEDSNYGYTF TGCAGCGTGGAGGACAGCAACTATGGCTACACCTTC
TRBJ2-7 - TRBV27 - CASSSHGLTPSYEQYF TGTGCCAGCAGTTCCCACGGACTCACACCTTCCTACGAGCAGTACTTC
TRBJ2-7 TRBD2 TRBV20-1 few CSARGERGNYEQYF TGCAGTGCTAGAGGGGAGCGGGGGAACTACGAGCAGTACTTC
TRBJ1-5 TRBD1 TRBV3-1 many CASSLNARTGREVNQPQHF TGTGCCAGCAGCCTGAACGCTCGGACAGGGCGAGAAGTCAATCAGCCCCAGCATTTT
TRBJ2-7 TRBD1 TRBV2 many CASTRDRGGYEQYF TGTGCCAGCACCCGGGACAGGGGAGGCTACGAGCAGTACTTC
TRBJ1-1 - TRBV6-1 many CASSPTGYTEAFF TGTGCCAGCAGCCCCACAGGGTACACTGAAGCTTTCTTT
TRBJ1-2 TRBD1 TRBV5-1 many CASSLFGQGASNYGYTF TGCGCCAGCAGCTTGTTCGGACAGGGGGCGTCTAACTATGGCTACACCTTC
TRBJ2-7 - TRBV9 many CASSAHIGVGVEQYF TGTGCCAGCAGCGCTCACATAGGTGTAGGGGTCGAGCAGTACTTC
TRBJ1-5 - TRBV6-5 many CASSYRPDSNQPQHF TGTGCCAGCAGTTACCGGCCGGATAGCAATCAGCCCCAGCATTTT
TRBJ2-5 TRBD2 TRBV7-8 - CASSLGPGTSQETQYF TGTGCCAGCAGCTTAGGACCGGGGACTAGCCAAGAGACCCAGTACTTC
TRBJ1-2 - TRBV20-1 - CSARSWGLYGYTF TGCAGTGCCAGGTCGTGGGGACTCTATGGCTACACCTTC
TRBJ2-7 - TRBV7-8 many CASSTTSSYEQYF TGTGCCAGCAGCACTACGAGCTCCTACGAGCAGTACTTC
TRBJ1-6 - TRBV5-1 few CASSPSGSRRNSPLHF TGCGCCAGCAGCCCCAGTGGGTCGAGACGGAATTCACCCCTCCACTTT
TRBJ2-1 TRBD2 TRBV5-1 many CASSLGWTSGRDEQFF TGCGCCAGCAGCTTGGGATGGACTAGCGGGAGGGATGAGCAGTTCTTC
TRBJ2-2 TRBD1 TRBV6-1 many CASRSDREDTGELFF TGTGCCAGCAGATCGGACAGGGAAGACACCGGGGAGCTGTTTTTT
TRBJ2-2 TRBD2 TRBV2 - CASSPGTSDTGELFF TGTGCCAGCAGTCCCGGGACTAGCGACACCGGGGAGCTGTTTTTT
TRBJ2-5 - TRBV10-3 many CAISGRGQGVEETQYF TGTGCCATCAGTGGCCGCGGACAAGGGGTGGAGGAGACCCAGTACTTC
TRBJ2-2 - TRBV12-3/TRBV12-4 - CASKGSTGELFF TGTGCCAGCAAAGGCAGCACCGGGGAGCTGTTTTTT
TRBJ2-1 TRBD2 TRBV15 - CATSRDTSGRTTYNEQFF TGTGCCACCAGCAGAGATACGAGCGGGAGGACAACCTACAATGAGCAGTTCTTC
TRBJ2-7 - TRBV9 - CASSVGPRLETAEQYF TGTGCCAGCAGCGTAGGTCCGAGACTAGAAACGGCCGAGCAGTACTTC
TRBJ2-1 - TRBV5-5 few CASSLFGAGNNEQFF TGTGCCAGCAGCTTGTTCGGTGCGGGAAACAATGAGCAGTTCTTC
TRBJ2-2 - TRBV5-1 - CASSPIPASNTGELFF TGCGCCAGCAGCCCGATCCCGGCTTCGAACACCGGGGAGCTGTTTTTT
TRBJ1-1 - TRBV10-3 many CAISESRTEAFF TGTGCCATCAGTGAGTCTCGGACTGAAGCTTTCTTT
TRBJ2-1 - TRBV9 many CASSVESSYNEQFF TGTGCCAGCAGCGTTGAGAGCTCCTACAATGAGCAGTTCTTC
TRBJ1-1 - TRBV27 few CASSFGRGLNTEAFF TGTGCCAGCAGTTTTGGAAGGGGGTTAAACACTGAAGCTTTCTTT
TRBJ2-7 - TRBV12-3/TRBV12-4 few CASSLIGQFSYEQYF TGTGCCAGCAGTTTAATAGGACAGTTCTCCTACGAGCAGTACTTC
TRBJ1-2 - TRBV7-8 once CASSMANYGYTF TGTGCCAGCAGCATGGCTAACTATGGCTACACCTTC
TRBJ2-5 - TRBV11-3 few CASSSRLVLETQYF TGTGCCAGCAGCTCCCGACTAGTACTAGAGACCCAGTACTTC
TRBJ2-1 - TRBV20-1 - CSARDISGAYNEQFF TGCAGTGCTAGAGATATCAGCGGCGCCTACAATGAGCAGTTCTTC
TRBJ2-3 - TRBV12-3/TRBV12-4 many CASSPSSSTDTQYF TGTGCCAGCAGTCCTTCTAGCTCCACAGATACGCAGTATTTT
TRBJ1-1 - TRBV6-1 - CASSDGASTNTEAFF TGTGCCAGCAGTGATGGGGCAAGTACCAACACTGAAGCTTTCTTT
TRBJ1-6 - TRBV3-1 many CASSQDVESSYNSPLHF TGTGCCAGCAGCCAAGATGTGGAGAGCTCCTATAATTCACCCCTCCACTTT
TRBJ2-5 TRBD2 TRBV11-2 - CASSLDRGLAGVEETQYF TGTGCCAGCAGCTTAGATAGAGGACTAGCGGGGGTCGAAGAGACCCAGTACTTC
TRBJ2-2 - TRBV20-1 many CSARPKEENTGELFF TGCAGTGCTAGGCCCAAGGAGGAGAACACCGGGGAGCTGTTTTTT
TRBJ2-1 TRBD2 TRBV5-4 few CASSTLAGDGNEQFF TGTGCCAGCAGCACTCTAGCGGGAGACGGCAATGAGCAGTTCTTC
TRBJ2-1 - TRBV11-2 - CASSLEPLIEQFF TGTGCCAGCAGCTTAGAACCCTTAATCGAGCAGTTCTTC
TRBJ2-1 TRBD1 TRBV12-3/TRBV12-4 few CASRPGTGSNEQFF TGTGCCAGCAGACCCGGGACAGGGAGCAATGAGCAGTTCTTC
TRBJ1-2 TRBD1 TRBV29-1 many CSVEEGQGIGYTF TGCAGCGTTGAGGAGGGACAGGGCATTGGCTACACCTTC
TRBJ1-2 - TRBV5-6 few CASSLEGRSVYVLGYTF TGTGCCAGCAGCTTGGAGGGGCGCTCAGTTTATGTGTTGGGCTACACCTTC
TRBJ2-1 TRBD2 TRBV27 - CASSPRLAGGKNEQFF TGTGCCAGCAGTCCGCGGCTAGCGGGAGGGAAAAATGAGCAGTTCTTC
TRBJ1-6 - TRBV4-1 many CASSQDPRSSYNSPLHF TGCGCCAGCAGCCAAGATCCCCGGAGCTCCTATAATTCACCCCTCCACTTT
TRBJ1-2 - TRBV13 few CASSDRDGNGYTF TGTGCCAGCAGCGACCGGGACGGTAATGGCTACACCTTC
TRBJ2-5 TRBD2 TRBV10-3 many CAISDELAWGGRETQYF TGTGCCATCAGTGACGAACTAGCATGGGGAGGGAGAGAGACCCAGTACTTC
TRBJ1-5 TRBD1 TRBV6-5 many CASSWTGNYQPQHF TGTGCCAGCAGTTGGACAGGAAACTATCAGCCCCAGCATTTT
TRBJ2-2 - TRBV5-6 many CASSSRGFNTGELFF TGTGCCAGCAGCTCCAGGGGTTTTAACACCGGGGAGCTGTTTTTT
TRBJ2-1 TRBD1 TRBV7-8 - CASSWTGGRSNEQFF TGTGCCAGCAGCTGGACAGGGGGGAGAAGCAATGAGCAGTTCTTC
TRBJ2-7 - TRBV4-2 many CASSLDSVTRTEQYF TGTGCCAGCAGCCTTGACTCCGTAACCAGAACCGAGCAGTACTTC
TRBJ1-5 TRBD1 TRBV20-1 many CSASDRGNQPQHF TGCAGTGCTTCGGACAGGGGAAATCAGCCCCAGCATTTT
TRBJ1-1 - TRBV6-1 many CASSEQPRNTEAFF TGTGCCAGCAGTGAACAGCCGAGGAACACTGAAGCTTTCTTT
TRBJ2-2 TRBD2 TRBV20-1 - CSARGGRESGHTGELFF TGCAGTGCTAGGGGCGGGAGGGAGTCGGGTCACACCGGGGAGCTGTTTTTT